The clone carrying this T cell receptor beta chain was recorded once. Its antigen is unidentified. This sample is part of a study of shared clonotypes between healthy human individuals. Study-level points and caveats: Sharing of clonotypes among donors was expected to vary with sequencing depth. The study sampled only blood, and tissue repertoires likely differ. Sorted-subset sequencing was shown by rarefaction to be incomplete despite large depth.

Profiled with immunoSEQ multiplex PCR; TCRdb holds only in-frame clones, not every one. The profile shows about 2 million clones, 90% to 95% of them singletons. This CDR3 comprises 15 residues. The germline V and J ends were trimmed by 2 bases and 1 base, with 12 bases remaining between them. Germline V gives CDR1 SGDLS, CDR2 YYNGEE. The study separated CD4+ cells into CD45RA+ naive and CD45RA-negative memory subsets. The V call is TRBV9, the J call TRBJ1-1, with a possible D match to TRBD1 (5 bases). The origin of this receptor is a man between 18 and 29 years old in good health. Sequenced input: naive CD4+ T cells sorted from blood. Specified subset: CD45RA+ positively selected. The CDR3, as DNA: TGTGCCAGCAGCGTCGCAGGGCACGGGAACACTGAAGCTTTCTTT. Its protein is CASSVAGHGNTEAFF. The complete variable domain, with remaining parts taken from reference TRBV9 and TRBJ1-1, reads DSGVTQTPKHLITATGQRVTLRCSPRSGDLSVYWYQQSLDQGLQFLIQYYNGEERAKGNILERFSAQQFPDLHSELNLSSLELGDSALYFCASSVAGHGNTEAFFGQGTRLTVV.